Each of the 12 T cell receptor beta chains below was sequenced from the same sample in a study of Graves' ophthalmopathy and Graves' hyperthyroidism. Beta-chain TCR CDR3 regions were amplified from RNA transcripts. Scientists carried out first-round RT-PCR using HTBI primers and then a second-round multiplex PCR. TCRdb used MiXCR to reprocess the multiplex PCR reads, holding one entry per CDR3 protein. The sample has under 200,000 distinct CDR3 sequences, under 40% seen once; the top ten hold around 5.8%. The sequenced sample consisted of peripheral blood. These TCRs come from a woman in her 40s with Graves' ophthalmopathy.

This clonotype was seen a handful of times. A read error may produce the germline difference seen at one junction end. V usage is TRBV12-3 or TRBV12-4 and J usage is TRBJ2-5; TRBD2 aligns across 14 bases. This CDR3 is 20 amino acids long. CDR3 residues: CARSSTTGLAGGPPQETQYF. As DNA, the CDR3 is TGTGCCAGGAGTTCCACTACTGGACTAGCGGGAGGCCCGCCCCAAGAGACCCAGTACTTC.

The CDR3 DNA follows: TGTGCCAGCAGTTTGAACACCGACACTGAAGCTTTCTTT. Translation: CASSLNTDTEAFF. The chain couples TRBV12-3 or TRBV12-4 to TRBJ1-1; D not certain. V dropped 3 bases and J dropped 3 bases, with 8 bases sitting between them. CDR3 length: 13 residues.

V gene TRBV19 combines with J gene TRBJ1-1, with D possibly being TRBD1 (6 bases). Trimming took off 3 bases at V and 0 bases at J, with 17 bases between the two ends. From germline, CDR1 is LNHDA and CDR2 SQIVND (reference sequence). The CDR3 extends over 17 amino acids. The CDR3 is CASSIGGQARLNTEAFF. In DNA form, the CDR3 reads TGTGCCAGTAGTATTGGGGGACAAGCGCGGTTGAACACTGAAGCTTTCTTT.

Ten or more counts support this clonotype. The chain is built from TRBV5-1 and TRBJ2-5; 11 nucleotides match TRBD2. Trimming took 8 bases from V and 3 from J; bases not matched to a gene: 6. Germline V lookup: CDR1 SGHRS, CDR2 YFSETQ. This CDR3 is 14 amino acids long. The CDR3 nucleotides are TGCGCCAGTACGACTAGCGGGGTCGAAGAGACCCAGTACTTC. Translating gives CASTTSGVEETQYF.

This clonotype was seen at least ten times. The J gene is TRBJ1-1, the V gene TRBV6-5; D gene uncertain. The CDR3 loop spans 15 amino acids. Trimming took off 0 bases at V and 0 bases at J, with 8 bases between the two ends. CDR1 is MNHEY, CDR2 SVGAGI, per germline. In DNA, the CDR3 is TGTGCCAGCAGTTACTCGAGGTTCATGAACACTGAAGCTTTCTTT. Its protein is CASSYSRFMNTEAFF.

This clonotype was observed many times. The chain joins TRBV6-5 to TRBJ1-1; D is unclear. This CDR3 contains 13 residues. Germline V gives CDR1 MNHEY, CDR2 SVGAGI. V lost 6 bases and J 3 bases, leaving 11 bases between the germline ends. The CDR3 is CASRTNRDTEAFF. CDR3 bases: TGTGCCAGCAGGACCAATAGAGACACTGAAGCTTTCTTT.

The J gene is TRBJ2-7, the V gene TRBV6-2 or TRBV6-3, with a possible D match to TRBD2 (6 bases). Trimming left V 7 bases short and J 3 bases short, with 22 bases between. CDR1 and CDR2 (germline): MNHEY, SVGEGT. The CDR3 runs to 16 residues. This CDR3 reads CASNQHSGRTSYEQYF. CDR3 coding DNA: TGTGCCAGCAACCAACACAGCGGGCGGACCAGCTACGAGCAGTACTTC.

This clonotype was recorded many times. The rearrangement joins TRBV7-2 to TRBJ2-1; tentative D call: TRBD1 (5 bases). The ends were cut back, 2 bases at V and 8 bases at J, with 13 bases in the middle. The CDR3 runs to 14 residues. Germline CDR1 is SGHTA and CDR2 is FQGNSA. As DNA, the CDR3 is TGTGCCAGCAGCTTACGTAATGGGGCGGATGAGCAGTTCTTC. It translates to CASSLRNGADEQFF.

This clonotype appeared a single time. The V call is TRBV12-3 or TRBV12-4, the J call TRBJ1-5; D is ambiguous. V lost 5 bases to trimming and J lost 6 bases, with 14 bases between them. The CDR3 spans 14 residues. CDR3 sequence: CASSPAGLVQPQHF. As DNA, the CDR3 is TGTGCCAGCAGTCCCGCCGGGCTGGTTCAGCCCCAGCATTTT.

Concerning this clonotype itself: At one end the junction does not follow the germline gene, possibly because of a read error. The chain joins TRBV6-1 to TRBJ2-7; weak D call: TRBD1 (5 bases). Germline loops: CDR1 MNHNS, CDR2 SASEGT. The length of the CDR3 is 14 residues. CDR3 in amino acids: CASSEGHGSYEQYF. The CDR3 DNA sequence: TGTGCCAGCAGCGAAGGACACGGGTCCTACGAGCAGTACTTC.

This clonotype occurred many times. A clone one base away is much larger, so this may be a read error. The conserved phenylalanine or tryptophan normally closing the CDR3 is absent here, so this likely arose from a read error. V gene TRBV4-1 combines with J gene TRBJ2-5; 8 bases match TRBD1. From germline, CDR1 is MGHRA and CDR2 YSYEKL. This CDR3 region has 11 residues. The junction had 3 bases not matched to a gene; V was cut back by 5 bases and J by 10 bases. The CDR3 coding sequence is TGCGCCAGCAGCAGACAGGGGAACCAGTACTCC. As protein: CASSRQGNQYS.

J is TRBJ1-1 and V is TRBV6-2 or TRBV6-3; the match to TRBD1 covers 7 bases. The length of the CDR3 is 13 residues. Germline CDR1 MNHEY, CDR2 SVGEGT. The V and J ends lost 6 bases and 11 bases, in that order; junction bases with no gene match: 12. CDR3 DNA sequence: TGTGCCAGCAGGCCGAACGGACAGGCGGGGGCTTTCTTT. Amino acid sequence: CASRPNGQAGAFF.